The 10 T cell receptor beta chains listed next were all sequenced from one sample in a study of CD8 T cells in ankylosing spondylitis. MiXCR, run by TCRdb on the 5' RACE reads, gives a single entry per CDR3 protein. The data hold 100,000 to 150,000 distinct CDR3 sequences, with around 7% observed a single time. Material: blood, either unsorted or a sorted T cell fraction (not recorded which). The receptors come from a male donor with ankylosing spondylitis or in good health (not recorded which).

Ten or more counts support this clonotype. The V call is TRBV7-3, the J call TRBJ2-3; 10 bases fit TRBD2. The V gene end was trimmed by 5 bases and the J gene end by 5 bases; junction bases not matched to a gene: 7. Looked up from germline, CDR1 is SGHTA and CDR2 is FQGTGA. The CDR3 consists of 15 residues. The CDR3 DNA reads TGTGCCAGCAGCCGGAATAGCGGGGGGTTAGATACGCAGTATTTT. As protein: CASSRNSGGLDTQYF.

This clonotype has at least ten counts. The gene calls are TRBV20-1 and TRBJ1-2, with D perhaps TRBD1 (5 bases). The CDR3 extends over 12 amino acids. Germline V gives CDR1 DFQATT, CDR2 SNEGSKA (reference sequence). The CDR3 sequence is CNPGSTNYGYTF. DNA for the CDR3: TGCAATCCAGGGTCCACTAACTATGGCTACACCTTC.

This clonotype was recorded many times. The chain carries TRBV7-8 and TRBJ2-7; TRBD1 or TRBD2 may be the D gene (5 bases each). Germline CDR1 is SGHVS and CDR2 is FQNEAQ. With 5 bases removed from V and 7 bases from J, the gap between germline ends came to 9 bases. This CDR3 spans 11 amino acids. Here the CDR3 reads CASSPEGEQYF. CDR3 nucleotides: TGTGCCAGCAGCCCCGAGGGGGAGCAGTACTTC.

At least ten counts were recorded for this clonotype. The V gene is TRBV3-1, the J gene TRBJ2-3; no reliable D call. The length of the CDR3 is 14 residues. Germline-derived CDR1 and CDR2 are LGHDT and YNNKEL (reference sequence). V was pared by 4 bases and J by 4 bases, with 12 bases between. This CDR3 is CASSPNFGADTQYF. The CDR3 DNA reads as TGTGCCAGCAGCCCGAACTTTGGGGCAGATACGCAGTATTTT.

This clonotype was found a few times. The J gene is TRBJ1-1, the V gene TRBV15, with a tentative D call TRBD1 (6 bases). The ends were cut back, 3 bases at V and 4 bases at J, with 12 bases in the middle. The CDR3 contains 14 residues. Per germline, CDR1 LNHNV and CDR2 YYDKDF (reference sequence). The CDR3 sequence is CATSREGGVTEAFF. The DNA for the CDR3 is TGTGCCACCAGCAGGGAGGGGGGGGTCACTGAAGCTTTCTTT.

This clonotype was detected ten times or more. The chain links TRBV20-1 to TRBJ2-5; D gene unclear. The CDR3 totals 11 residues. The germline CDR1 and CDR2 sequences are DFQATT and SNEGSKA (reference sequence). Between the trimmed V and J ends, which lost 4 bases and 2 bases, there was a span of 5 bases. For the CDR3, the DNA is TGCAGTGCTACTCTGCAAGAGACCCAGTACTTC. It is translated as CSATLQETQYF.

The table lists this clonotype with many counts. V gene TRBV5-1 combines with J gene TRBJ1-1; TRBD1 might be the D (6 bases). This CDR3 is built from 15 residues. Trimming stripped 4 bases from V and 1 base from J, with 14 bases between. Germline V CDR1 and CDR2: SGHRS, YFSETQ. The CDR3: CASSAGETPNTEAFF. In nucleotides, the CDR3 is TGCGCCAGCAGCGCAGGGGAAACACCGAACACTGAAGCTTTCTTT.

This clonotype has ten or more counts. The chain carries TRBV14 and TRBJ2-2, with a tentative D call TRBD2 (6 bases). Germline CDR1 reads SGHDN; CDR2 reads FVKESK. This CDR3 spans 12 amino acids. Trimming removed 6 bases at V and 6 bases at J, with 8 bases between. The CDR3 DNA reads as TGTGCCAGCAGACGGGAGTCCGGGGAGCTGTTTTTT. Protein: CASRRESGELFF.

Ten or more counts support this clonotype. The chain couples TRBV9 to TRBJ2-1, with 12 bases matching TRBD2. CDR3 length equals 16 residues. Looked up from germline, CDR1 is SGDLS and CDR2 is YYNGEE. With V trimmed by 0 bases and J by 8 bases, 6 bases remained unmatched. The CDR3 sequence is CASSVAASGGAYEQFF. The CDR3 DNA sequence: TGTGCCAGCAGCGTAGCGGCTAGCGGGGGGGCCTATGAGCAGTTCTTC.

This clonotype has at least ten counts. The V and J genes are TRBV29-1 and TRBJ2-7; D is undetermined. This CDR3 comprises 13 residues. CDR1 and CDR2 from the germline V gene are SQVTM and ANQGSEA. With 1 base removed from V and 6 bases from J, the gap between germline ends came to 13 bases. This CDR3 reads CSVEAVQRSEQYF. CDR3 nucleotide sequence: TGCAGCGTTGAAGCGGTGCAAAGGAGCGAGCAGTACTTC.